The 15 T cell receptor beta chains listed next were all sequenced from one sample in a study of T cell repertoires in cytomegalovirus infection. TCRdb re-called the reads with MiXCR, one entry per CDR3 protein. The profile covers some 400,000 distinct CDR3 sequences, with 15% to 20% appearing a single time and roughly 9% taken by the ten largest. Sample: PBMCs. These receptors all come from a human donor in good health (CMV status not recorded). Some clones in this sample may be carry-over from other donors' samples.

This clonotype was recorded at least ten times. The chain couples TRBV7-2 to TRBJ1-6; the D is unclear. The CDR3 has 15 amino acids. Germline V gene sequence: CDR1 SGHTA, CDR2 FQGNSA. Trimming took off 1 base at V and 10 bases at J, with 14 bases between the two ends. CDR3 nucleotides: TGTGCCAGCAGCTTAGGTCCGGGAGAGAGATCACCCCTCCACTTT. Amino acids: CASSLGPGERSPLHF.

This chain links TRBV10-2 with TRBJ1-1; D is ambiguous. V lost 2 bases and J 1 base, leaving 8 bases between the germline ends. CDR3 length equals 14 residues. Germline V gene lookup returns CDR1 WSHSY and CDR2 SAAADI. The CDR3 sequence is CASSEPSRNTEAFF. For the CDR3, the DNA is TGCGCCAGCAGTGAGCCGAGTCGGAACACTGAAGCTTTCTTT.

This chain links TRBV19 with TRBJ2-1; the D is unclear. This CDR3 is 11 amino acids long. Germline loops: CDR1 LNHDA, CDR2 SQIVND (reference sequence). Trimming cost V 3 bases and J 12 bases, with 9 bases left between them. The CDR3: CASSIYWGQFF. The CDR3 nucleotides are TGTGCCAGTAGTATTTATTGGGGGCAGTTCTTC.

This clonotype was detected only a few times. The rearrangement uses TRBV6-2 or TRBV6-3 and TRBJ1-1; a possible D gene is TRBD1 (5 bases). V lost 8 bases to trimming and J lost 1 base, with 11 bases between them. The CDR3 has 13 amino acids. Germline V lookup: CDR1 MNHEY, CDR2 SVGEGT. CDR3 in DNA: TGTGCCAGCCGCCAGGGCGAGAACACTGAAGCTTTCTTT. Its translation is CASRQGENTEAFF.

This clonotype was recorded many times. The rearrangement joins TRBV7-2 to TRBJ2-3; 15 bases match TRBD2. Trimming took 10 bases from V and 7 from J; bases not matched to a gene: 9. The CDR3 sequence is 15 residues long. Germline loops: CDR1 SGHTA, CDR2 FQGNSA. The CDR3 loop reads CATRTSGRARHTQYF. Here the CDR3 DNA reads TGTGCCACCAGGACTAGCGGGAGGGCCAGGCATACGCAGTATTTT.

This rearrangement joins TRBV2 to TRBJ2-7; D unclear. This CDR3 is 14 amino acids long. Trimming pared 2 bases from V and 0 bases from J, leaving 8 bases between. The germline CDR1 and CDR2 sequences are SNHLY and FYNNEI. The DNA for the CDR3 is TGTGCCAGCAGTGAACCCCCAAGCTCCTACGAGCAGTACTTC. It encodes CASSEPPSSYEQYF. Full variable domain (rest looked up from reference TRBV2 and TRBJ2-7): EPEVTQTPSHQVTQMGQEVILRCVPISNHLYFYWYRQILGQKVEFLVSFYNNEISEKSEIFDDQFSVERPDGSNFTLKIRSTKLEDSAMYFCASSEPPSSYEQYFGPGTRLTVT.

This clonotype appeared a few times. The CDR3 coding sequence is TGTGCCAGCAGCTTTAAGGGGGGGGGTAACATTCAGTACTTC. Protein: CASSFKGGGNIQYF. The chain employs TRBV7-2 and TRBJ2-4, with a possible D match to TRBD2 (7 bases). The CDR3 totals 14 residues. Germline values: CDR1 SGHTA, CDR2 FQGNSA. Between the trimmed V and J ends, which lost 3 bases and 7 bases, there was a span of 13 bases.

This clonotype was seen repeatedly, ten times or more. The chain joins TRBV7-2 to TRBJ1-2, with D possibly TRBD1 on 5 matching bases. Germline lookup yields CDR1 SGHTA and CDR2 FQGNSA. Trimming removed 1 base from V and 4 bases from J, with 13 bases in between. The CDR3 extends over 15 amino acids. Here the CDR3 reads CASSLDLGGTYGYTF. The CDR3 DNA follows: TGTGCCAGCAGCTTAGATTTGGGGGGGACCTATGGCTACACCTTC.

This clonotype occurred a few times. The rearrangement links TRBV11-1 to TRBJ1-1, with 8 bases fitting TRBD1. There are 14 residues in the CDR3. Trimming removed 5 bases from V and 3 bases from J; junction bases left unmatched: 5. Germline V gene sequence: CDR1 SGHAT, CDR2 FQDESV (reference sequence). CDR3 coding DNA: TGTGCCAGCAGCGAGGGACAGGAGGACACTGAAGCTTTCTTT. Protein sequence: CASSEGQEDTEAFF.

This clonotype came up a few times. This chain links TRBV14 with TRBJ2-3; D is unclear. CDR1 SGHDN and CDR2 FVKESK come from the germline V gene. The CDR3 is made up of 14 amino acids. The germline V and J ends were trimmed by 1 base and 5 bases, with 10 bases remaining between them. The CDR3: CASSQAPREDTQYF. CDR3 coding DNA: TGTGCCAGCAGCCAAGCGCCAAGGGAAGATACGCAGTATTTT.

This chain's CDR3 is CASSLASAGAYNEQFF. In DNA, the CDR3 is TGTGCCAGCAGCTTAGCGTCGGCCGGGGCCTACAATGAGCAGTTCTTC. The chain recombines TRBV7-2 with TRBJ2-1; possible D gene TRBD2, 5 bases. Trimming took off 0 bases at V and 2 bases at J, with 11 bases between the two ends. The CDR3 runs 16 residues. The V gene's germline CDR1 is SGHTA and CDR2 FQGNSA.

V and J are TRBV6-2 or TRBV6-3 and TRBJ2-7, with D possibly matching TRBD2 (7 bases). Germline V lookup: CDR1 MNHEY, CDR2 SVGEGT. Between the trimmed V and J ends, which lost 5 bases and 3 bases, there was a span of 17 bases. This CDR3 has 15 amino acids. Here the CDR3 DNA reads TGTGCCAGCAGTCGGCAGGGAGGGACAAACTACGAGCAGTACTTC. It encodes CASSRQGGTNYEQYF.

This clonotype was observed at least ten times. The V and J genes are TRBV4-1 and TRBJ1-1, with D hard to call. The V and J ends lost 1 base and 2 bases respectively, with 5 bases between them. Germline loops: CDR1 MGHRA, CDR2 YSYEKL. The CDR3 runs to 13 residues. CDR3 in DNA: TGCGCCAGCAGCCAAGGGCCTAACACTGAAGCTTTCTTT. Its protein product is CASSQGPNTEAFF.

The CDR3 DNA follows: TGTGCCAGCAGCCTACAGGGTTATAGCAATCAGCCCCAGCATTTT. Its protein is CASSLQGYSNQPQHF. The chain carries TRBV4-2 and TRBJ1-5; perhaps TRBD1 as D (6 bases). V lost 4 bases and J lost 0, with 10 bases in between. This CDR3 is 15 amino acids long. From germline, CDR1 is LGHNA and CDR2 YNFKEQ.

This clonotype was counted between two and nine times. The chain is built from TRBV19 and TRBJ2-7; the match to TRBD2 covers 14 bases. The CDR3 runs to 15 residues. V dropped 5 bases and J dropped 6; count of bases not matched to a gene: 6. CDR1 is LNHDA, CDR2 SQIVND, per germline (reference sequence). CDR3 sequence reads: CASSVGLAGVLEQYF. CDR3 DNA: TGTGCCAGTAGTGTGGGACTAGCGGGAGTTCTCGAGCAGTACTTC.